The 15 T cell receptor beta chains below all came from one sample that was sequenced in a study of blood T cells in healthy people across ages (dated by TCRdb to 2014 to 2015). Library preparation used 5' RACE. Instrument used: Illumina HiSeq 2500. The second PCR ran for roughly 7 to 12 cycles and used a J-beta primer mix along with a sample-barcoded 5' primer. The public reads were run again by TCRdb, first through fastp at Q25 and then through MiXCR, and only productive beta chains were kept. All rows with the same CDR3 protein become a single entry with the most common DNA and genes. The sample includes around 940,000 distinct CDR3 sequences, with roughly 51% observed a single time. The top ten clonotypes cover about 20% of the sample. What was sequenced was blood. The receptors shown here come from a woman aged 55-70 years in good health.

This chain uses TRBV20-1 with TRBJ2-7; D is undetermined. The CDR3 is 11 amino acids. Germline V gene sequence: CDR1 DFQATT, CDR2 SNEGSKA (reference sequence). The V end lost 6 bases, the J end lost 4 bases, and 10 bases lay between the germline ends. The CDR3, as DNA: TGCAGTGCCGATCAAGTATACGAGCAGTACTTC. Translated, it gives CSADQVYEQYF.

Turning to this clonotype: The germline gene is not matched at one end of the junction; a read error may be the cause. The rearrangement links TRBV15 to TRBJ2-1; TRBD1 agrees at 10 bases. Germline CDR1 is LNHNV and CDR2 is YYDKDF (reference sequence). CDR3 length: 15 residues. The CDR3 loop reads CATSSWGQGYNKQFF. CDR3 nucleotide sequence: TGTGCCACCAGCAGCTGGGGACAGGGGTACAATAAGCAGTTCTTC.

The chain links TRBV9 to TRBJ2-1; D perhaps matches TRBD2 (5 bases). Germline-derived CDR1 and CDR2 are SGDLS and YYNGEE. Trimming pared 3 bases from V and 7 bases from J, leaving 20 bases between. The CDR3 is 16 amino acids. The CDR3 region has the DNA TGTGCCAGCAGCGGAGGGCAGAGCCTCGCTGGGAATGAGCAGTTCTTC. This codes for CASSGGQSLAGNEQFF.

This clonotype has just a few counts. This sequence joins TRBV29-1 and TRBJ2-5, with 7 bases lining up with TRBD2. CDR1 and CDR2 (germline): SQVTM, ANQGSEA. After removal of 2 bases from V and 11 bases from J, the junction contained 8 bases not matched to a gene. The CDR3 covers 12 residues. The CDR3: CSVEPTAGEQYF. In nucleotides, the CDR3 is TGCAGCGTTGAACCGACTGCGGGGGAGCAGTACTTC.

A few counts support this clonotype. CDR3 sequence reads: CASSLPSGGNEQFF. In DNA form, the CDR3 reads TGTGCCAGCAGCTTGCCTAGCGGCGGCAATGAGCAGTTCTTC. The chain recombines TRBV7-2 with TRBJ2-1; 7 bases match TRBD2. Trimming at V came to 3 bases and at J to 6 bases, leaving 5 bases not matched to a gene. This CDR3 has 14 residues. Germline CDR1 is SGHTA and CDR2 is FQGNSA.

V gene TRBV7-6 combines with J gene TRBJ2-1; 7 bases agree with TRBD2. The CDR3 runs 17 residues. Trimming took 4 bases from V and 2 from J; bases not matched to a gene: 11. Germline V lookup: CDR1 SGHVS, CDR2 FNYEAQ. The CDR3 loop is CASSSTGPGGTYNEQFF. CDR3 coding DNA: TGTGCCAGCAGCTCAACTGGGCCGGGAGGTACCTACAATGAGCAGTTCTTC.

The CDR3, as DNA: TGTGCCAGCAGGGGAATGATGTCCTACGAGCAGTACTTC. It translates to CASRGMMSYEQYF. The rearrangement uses TRBV5-6 and TRBJ2-7; D unclear. The V gene lost 5 bases and the J gene lost 1 base, with 10 bases spanning the gap. This CDR3 contains 13 residues. Germline CDR1 SGHDT, CDR2 YYEEEE.

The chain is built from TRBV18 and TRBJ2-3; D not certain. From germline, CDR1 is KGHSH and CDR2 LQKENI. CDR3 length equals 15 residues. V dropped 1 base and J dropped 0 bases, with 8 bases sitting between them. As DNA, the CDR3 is TGTGCCAGCTCACCACGAAGCCCTAGCACAGATACGCAGTATTTT. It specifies CASSPRSPSTDTQYF.

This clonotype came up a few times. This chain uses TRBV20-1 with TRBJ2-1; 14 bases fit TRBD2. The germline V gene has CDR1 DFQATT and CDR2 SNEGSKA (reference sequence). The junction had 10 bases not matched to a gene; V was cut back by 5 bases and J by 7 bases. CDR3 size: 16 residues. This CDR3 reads CSAGNDGTSGSNEQFF. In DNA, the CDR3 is TGCAGTGCTGGAAACGACGGGACTAGCGGGAGTAATGAGCAGTTCTTC.

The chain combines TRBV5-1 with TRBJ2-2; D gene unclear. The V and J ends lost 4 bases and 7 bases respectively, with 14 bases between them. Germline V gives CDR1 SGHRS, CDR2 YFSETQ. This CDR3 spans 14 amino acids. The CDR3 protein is CASSTQSPGGELFF. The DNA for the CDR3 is TGCGCCAGCAGCACCCAGAGCCCCGGCGGGGAGCTGTTTTTT.

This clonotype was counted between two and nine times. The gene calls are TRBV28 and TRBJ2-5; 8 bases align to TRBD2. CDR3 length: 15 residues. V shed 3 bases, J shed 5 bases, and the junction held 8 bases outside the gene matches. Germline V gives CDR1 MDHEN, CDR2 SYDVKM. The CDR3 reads CASSFLAGGVETQYF. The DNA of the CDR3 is TGTGCCAGCAGTTTCTTGGCGGGAGGCGTGGAGACCCAGTACTTC. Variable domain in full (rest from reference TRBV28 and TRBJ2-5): DVKVTQSSRYLVKRTGEKVFLECVQDMDHENMFWYRQDPGLGLRLIYFSYDVKMKEKGDIPEGYSVSREKKERFSLILESASTNQTSMYLCASSFLAGGVETQYFGPGTRLLVL.

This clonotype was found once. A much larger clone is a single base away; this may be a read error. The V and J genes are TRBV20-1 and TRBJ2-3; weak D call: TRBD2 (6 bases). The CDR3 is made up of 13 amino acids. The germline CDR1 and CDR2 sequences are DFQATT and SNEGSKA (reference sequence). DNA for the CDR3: TGCGGTGTCAGGTCCGGGAGAGCAGATACGCAGTATTTT. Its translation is CGVRSGRADTQYF.

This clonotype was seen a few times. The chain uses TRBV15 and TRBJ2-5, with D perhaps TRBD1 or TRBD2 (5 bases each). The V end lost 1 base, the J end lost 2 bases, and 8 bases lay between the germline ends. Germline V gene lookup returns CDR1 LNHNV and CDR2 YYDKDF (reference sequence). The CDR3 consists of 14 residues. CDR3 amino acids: CATSRGGIQETQYF. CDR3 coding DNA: TGTGCCACCAGCAGAGGGGGGATTCAAGAGACCCAGTACTTC.

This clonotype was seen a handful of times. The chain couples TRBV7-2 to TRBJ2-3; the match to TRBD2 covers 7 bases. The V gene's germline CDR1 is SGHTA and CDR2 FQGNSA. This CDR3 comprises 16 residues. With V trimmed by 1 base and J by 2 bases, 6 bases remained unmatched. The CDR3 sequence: CASSLDLAGDTDTQYF. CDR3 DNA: TGTGCCAGCAGCTTAGATTTGGCGGGGGACACAGATACGCAGTATTTT.

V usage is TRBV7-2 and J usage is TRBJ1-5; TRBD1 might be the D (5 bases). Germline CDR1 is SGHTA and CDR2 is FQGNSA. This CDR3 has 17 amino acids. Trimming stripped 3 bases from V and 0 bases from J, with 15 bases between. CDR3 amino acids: CASSLYGGTYSNQPQHF. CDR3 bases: TGTGCCAGCAGCTTGTACGGAGGGACTTATAGCAATCAGCCCCAGCATTTT.